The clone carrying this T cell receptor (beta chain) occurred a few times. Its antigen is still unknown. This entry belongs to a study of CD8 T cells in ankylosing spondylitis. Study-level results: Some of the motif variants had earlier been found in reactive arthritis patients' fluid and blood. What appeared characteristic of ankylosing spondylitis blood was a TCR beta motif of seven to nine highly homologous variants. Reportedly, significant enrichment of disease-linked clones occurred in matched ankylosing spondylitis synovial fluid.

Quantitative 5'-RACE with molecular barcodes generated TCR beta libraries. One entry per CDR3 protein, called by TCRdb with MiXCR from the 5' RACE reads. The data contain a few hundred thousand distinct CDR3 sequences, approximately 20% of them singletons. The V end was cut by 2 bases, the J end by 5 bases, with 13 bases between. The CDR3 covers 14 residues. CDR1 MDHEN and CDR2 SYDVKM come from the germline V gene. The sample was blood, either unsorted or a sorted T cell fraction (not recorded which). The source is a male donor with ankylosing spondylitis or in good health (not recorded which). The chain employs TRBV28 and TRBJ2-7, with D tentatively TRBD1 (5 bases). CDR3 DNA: TGTGCCAGCAGTTTAGGGCGGCAGGGCCACGAGCAGTACTTC. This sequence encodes CASSLGRQGHEQYF.